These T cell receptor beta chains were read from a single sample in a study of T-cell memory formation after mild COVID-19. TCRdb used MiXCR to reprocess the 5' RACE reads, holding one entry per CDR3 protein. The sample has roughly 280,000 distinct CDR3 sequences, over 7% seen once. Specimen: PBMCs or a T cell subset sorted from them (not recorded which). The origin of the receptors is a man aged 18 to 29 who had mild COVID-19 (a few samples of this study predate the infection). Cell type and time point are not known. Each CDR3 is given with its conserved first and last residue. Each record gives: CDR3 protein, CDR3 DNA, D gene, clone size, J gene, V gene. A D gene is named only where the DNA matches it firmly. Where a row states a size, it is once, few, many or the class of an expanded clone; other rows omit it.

cdr3_aa: CASRPPQGRNSPLHF
cdr3_nt: TGTGCCAGCAGGCCGCCCCAGGGGAGGAATTCACCCCTCCACTTT
d_call: .
clone_size: few
j_call: TRBJ1-6
v_call: TRBV6-5

cdr3_aa: CASSPTRAHEQYF
cdr3_nt: TGTGCCAGCAGTCCGACTAGAGCCCACGAGCAGTACTTC
d_call: .
clone_size: few
j_call: TRBJ2-7
v_call: TRBV13

cdr3_aa: CASRRGGNNNEQFF
cdr3_nt: TGTGCCAGCCGGCGGGGGGGCAACAACAATGAGCAGTTCTTC
d_call: TRBD2
clone_size: .
j_call: TRBJ2-1
v_call: TRBV6-5

cdr3_aa: CASSEAGGEYQPQHF
cdr3_nt: TGTGCCAGCAGTGAAGCAGGGGGAGAGTATCAGCCCCAGCATTTT
d_call: .
clone_size: .
j_call: TRBJ1-5
v_call: TRBV2

cdr3_aa: CAISARGQVDGYTF
cdr3_nt: TGTGCCATCAGTGCTCGGGGACAGGTGGATGGCTACACCTTC
d_call: TRBD1
clone_size: few
j_call: TRBJ1-2
v_call: TRBV10-3

cdr3_aa: CAISEGLSLLEADTQYF
cdr3_nt: TGTGCCATCAGTGAGGGGCTATCCCTGCTGGAGGCAGATACGCAGTATTTT
d_call: .
clone_size: few
j_call: TRBJ2-3
v_call: TRBV10-3

cdr3_aa: CASSSDREIGEQFF
cdr3_nt: TGTGCCAGCAGCTCGGACAGGGAGATAGGTGAGCAGTTCTTC
d_call: TRBD1
clone_size: .
j_call: TRBJ2-1
v_call: TRBV12-3/TRBV12-4

cdr3_aa: CASSLLAGDDTQYF
cdr3_nt: TGTGCCAGCAGCTTACTAGCGGGGGACGATACGCAGTATTTT
d_call: TRBD2
clone_size: few
j_call: TRBJ2-3
v_call: TRBV7-3

cdr3_aa: CSVPDLVAGRGFYGYTF
cdr3_nt: TGCAGCGTTCCAGACCTCGTCGCGGGGAGGGGGTTCTATGGCTACACCTTC
d_call: .
clone_size: many
j_call: TRBJ1-2
v_call: TRBV29-1

cdr3_aa: CASYPGPYTEAFF
cdr3_nt: TGTGCCAGCTACCCGGGCCCGTACACTGAAGCTTTCTTT
d_call: .
clone_size: few
j_call: TRBJ1-1
v_call: TRBV18

cdr3_aa: CASSYRAGAQFF
cdr3_nt: TGTGCCAGCAGCTACCGAGCGGGAGCCCAGTTCTTC
d_call: TRBD2
clone_size: .
j_call: TRBJ2-1
v_call: TRBV7-9

cdr3_aa: CASMRGLPTDTQYF
cdr3_nt: TGTGCCAGCATGAGAGGACTACCCACAGATACGCAGTATTTT
d_call: .
clone_size: few
j_call: TRBJ2-3
v_call: TRBV6-2/TRBV6-3

cdr3_aa: CASSLGDSYSNQPQHF
cdr3_nt: TGCGCCAGCAGCTTGGGGGACAGCTATAGCAATCAGCCCCAGCATTTT
d_call: TRBD1
clone_size: .
j_call: TRBJ1-5
v_call: TRBV5-1

cdr3_aa: CASKKDSQETQYF
cdr3_nt: TGTGCCAGCAAAAAAGACAGCCAAGAGACCCAGTACTTC
d_call: .
clone_size: few
j_call: TRBJ2-5
v_call: TRBV12-3/TRBV12-4

cdr3_aa: CASSAAGGGSEAFF
cdr3_nt: TGTGCCAGCTCGGCCGCGGGCGGAGGGTCTGAAGCTTTCTTT
d_call: .
clone_size: many
j_call: TRBJ1-1
v_call: TRBV18

cdr3_aa: CAGDSETQYF
cdr3_nt: TGTGCCGGGGACTCAGAGACCCAGTACTTC
d_call: .
clone_size: few
j_call: TRBJ2-5
v_call: TRBV30

cdr3_aa: CASSPQTGGNQPQHF
cdr3_nt: TGTGCCAGCTCACCGCAGACAGGGGGCAATCAGCCCCAGCATTTT
d_call: TRBD1
clone_size: .
j_call: TRBJ1-5
v_call: TRBV18

cdr3_aa: CASSLAQWALHF
cdr3_nt: TGTGCCAGCAGCTTAGCGCAGTGGGCCCTCCACTTT
d_call: .
clone_size: few
j_call: TRBJ1-6
v_call: TRBV7-9

cdr3_aa: CSARGGLRGGTDTQYF
cdr3_nt: TGCAGTGCTAGAGGGGGCCTTCGGGGGGGCACAGATACGCAGTATTTT
d_call: TRBD2
clone_size: .
j_call: TRBJ2-3
v_call: TRBV20-1

cdr3_aa: CASSQGTTNVLTF
cdr3_nt: TGTGCCAGCAGCCAAGGGACGACCAACGTCCTGACTTTC
d_call: .
clone_size: .
j_call: TRBJ2-6
v_call: TRBV7-3

cdr3_aa: CASSQEWQQYQETQYF
cdr3_nt: TGTGCCAGCAGCCAAGAATGGCAGCAGTACCAAGAGACCCAGTACTTC
d_call: .
clone_size: .
j_call: TRBJ2-5
v_call: TRBV4-2

cdr3_aa: CSAQGSDATQETQYF
cdr3_nt: TGCAGTGCCCAGGGATCGGACGCAACGCAAGAGACCCAGTACTTC
d_call: .
clone_size: .
j_call: TRBJ2-5
v_call: TRBV20-1

cdr3_aa: CASSQEPAYGAGYTF
cdr3_nt: TGCGCCAGCAGCCAAGAACCCGCTTATGGCGCTGGCTACACCTTC
d_call: .
clone_size: .
j_call: TRBJ1-2
v_call: TRBV4-1

cdr3_aa: CASTREAKNIQYF
cdr3_nt: TGTGCCAGCACAAGGGAAGCCAAAAACATTCAGTACTTC
d_call: .
clone_size: many
j_call: TRBJ2-4
v_call: TRBV12-3/TRBV12-4

cdr3_aa: CASSFLTSTDTQYF
cdr3_nt: TGTGCCAGCAGCTTCCTGACTAGCACAGATACGCAGTATTTT
d_call: .
clone_size: many
j_call: TRBJ2-3
v_call: TRBV7-9

cdr3_aa: CSARDPRGSGRTDTQYF
cdr3_nt: TGCAGTGCTAGAGATCCCCGGGGTAGCGGTCGCACAGATACGCAGTATTTT
d_call: .
clone_size: few
j_call: TRBJ2-3
v_call: TRBV20-1

cdr3_aa: CASSVRDDGELYF
cdr3_nt: TGCGCCAGCAGCGTCCGGGACGATGGAGAGCTGTACTTC
d_call: .
clone_size: .
j_call: TRBJ2-7
v_call: TRBV5-1

cdr3_aa: CASARGQPQHF
cdr3_nt: TGTGCCAGCGCTCGGGGTCAGCCCCAGCATTTT
d_call: .
clone_size: .
j_call: TRBJ1-5
v_call: TRBV6-2/TRBV6-3

cdr3_aa: CASSTRTGVNSPLHF
cdr3_nt: TGCGCCAGCAGCACCAGGACAGGGGTAAATTCACCCCTCCACTTT
d_call: TRBD1
clone_size: many
j_call: TRBJ1-6
v_call: TRBV5-1

cdr3_aa: CATSEQAFGGYTF
cdr3_nt: TGTGCCACCAGTGAACAGGCGTTCGGTGGCTACACCTTC
d_call: .
clone_size: few
j_call: TRBJ1-2
v_call: TRBV24-1

cdr3_aa: CASNPTSGGQQETQYF
cdr3_nt: TGTGCCAGCAACCCAACTAGCGGGGGGCAACAAGAGACCCAGTACTTC
d_call: TRBD2
clone_size: few
j_call: TRBJ2-5
v_call: TRBV7-2

cdr3_aa: CASSPGGNYGYTF
cdr3_nt: TGTGCCAGCAGCCCCGGGGGTAACTATGGCTACACCTTC
d_call: .
clone_size: few
j_call: TRBJ1-2
v_call: TRBV28

cdr3_aa: CASSNRANNEQFF
cdr3_nt: TGTGCCAGCAGTAATCGGGCTAACAATGAGCAGTTCTTC
d_call: .
clone_size: .
j_call: TRBJ2-1
v_call: TRBV25-1

cdr3_aa: CATTGTLTGELFF
cdr3_nt: TGTGCCACTACCGGGACTCTAACCGGGGAGCTGTTTTTT
d_call: .
clone_size: .
j_call: TRBJ2-2
v_call: TRBV6-2/TRBV6-3

cdr3_aa: CASSVANLAGEDTQYF
cdr3_nt: TGTGCCAGCAGCGTAGCTAACCTAGCGGGGGAAGATACGCAGTATTTT
d_call: TRBD2
clone_size: .
j_call: TRBJ2-3
v_call: TRBV9

cdr3_aa: CASGEQGRNQPQHF
cdr3_nt: TGTGCCAGTGGGGAACAGGGGCGGAATCAGCCCCAGCATTTT
d_call: TRBD1
clone_size: .
j_call: TRBJ1-5
v_call: TRBV28

cdr3_aa: CASSQDLLAWNEQFF
cdr3_nt: TGCGCCAGCAGCCAAGATCTTCTCGCTTGGAATGAGCAGTTCTTC
d_call: .
clone_size: .
j_call: TRBJ2-1
v_call: TRBV4-3

cdr3_aa: CASSVTEIYGYTF
cdr3_nt: TGTGCCAGCAGTGTGACAGAGATCTATGGCTACACCTTC
d_call: .
clone_size: few
j_call: TRBJ1-2
v_call: TRBV2

cdr3_aa: CASSRVGDTQYF
cdr3_nt: TGTGCCAGCAGCAGAGTCGGAGATACGCAGTATTTT
d_call: .
clone_size: few
j_call: TRBJ2-3
v_call: TRBV7-9

cdr3_aa: CSVVRGLQETQYF
cdr3_nt: TGCAGCGTTGTGCGGGGCCTCCAAGAGACCCAGTACTTC
d_call: .
clone_size: .
j_call: TRBJ2-5
v_call: TRBV29-1

cdr3_aa: CASSFFSNTGELFF
cdr3_nt: TGTGCCAGCAGTTTTTTCAGTAACACCGGGGAGCTGTTTTTT
d_call: .
clone_size: .
j_call: TRBJ2-2
v_call: TRBV12-3/TRBV12-4

cdr3_aa: CSAREPAGGLETQYF
cdr3_nt: TGCAGTGCTAGAGAGCCAGCGGGGGGGCTGGAGACCCAGTACTTC
d_call: TRBD2
clone_size: .
j_call: TRBJ2-5
v_call: TRBV20-1

cdr3_aa: CASSPRDPSSYNEQFF
cdr3_nt: TGCGCCAGCAGCCCCCGGGACCCAAGCTCCTACAATGAGCAGTTCTTC
d_call: .
clone_size: .
j_call: TRBJ2-1
v_call: TRBV4-1

cdr3_aa: CASSLMGTNTGELFF
cdr3_nt: TGCGCCAGCAGCTTGATGGGAACGAACACCGGGGAGCTGTTTTTT
d_call: .
clone_size: .
j_call: TRBJ2-2
v_call: TRBV5-1

cdr3_aa: CASSPQAGGPANEQFF
cdr3_nt: TGTGCCAGCAGCCCCCAGGCGGGGGGGCCAGCCAATGAGCAGTTCTTC
d_call: TRBD2
clone_size: .
j_call: TRBJ2-1
v_call: TRBV7-9